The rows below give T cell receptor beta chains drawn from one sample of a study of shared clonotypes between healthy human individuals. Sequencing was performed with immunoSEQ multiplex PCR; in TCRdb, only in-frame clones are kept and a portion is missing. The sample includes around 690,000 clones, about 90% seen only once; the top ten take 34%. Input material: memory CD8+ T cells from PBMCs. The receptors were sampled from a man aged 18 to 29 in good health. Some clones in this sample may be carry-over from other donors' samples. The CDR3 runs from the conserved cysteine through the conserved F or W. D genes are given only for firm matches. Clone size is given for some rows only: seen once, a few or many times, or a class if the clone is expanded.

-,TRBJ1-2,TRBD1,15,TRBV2,TGTGCCAGCAGTGGGGACAGGCCGACCCACTATGGCTACACCTTC,CASSGDRPTHYGYTF
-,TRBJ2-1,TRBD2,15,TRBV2,TGTGCCAGAAGTCCGGGACTAGCGGGAGACAATGAGCAGTTCTTC,CARSPGLAGDNEQFF
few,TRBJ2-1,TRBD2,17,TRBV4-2,TGTGCCAGCAGCCCCTCCCCCAGCGGGAGGGCCGGGAATGAGCAGTTCTTC,CASSPSPSGRAGNEQFF
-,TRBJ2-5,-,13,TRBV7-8,TGTGCCAGCAGCGACGGGACGCAAGAGACCCAGTACTTC,CASSDGTQETQYF
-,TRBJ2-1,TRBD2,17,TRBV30,TGTGCCTGGAGTGTCGGGACTAGCTACTATGACGACAATGAGCAGTTCTTC,CAWSVGTSYYDDNEQFF
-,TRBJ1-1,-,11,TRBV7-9,TGTGCCAGCGGTTGCTGCCCTGAAGCTTTCTTT,CASGCCPEAFF
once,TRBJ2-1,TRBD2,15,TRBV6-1,TGTGCCAGCGAGACTAGCGGCGAGCAAAACAATGAGCAGTTCTTC,CASETSGEQNNEQFF
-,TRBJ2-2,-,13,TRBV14,TGTGCCATCGAGGGTGCGAACACCGGGGAGCTGTTTTTT,CAIEGANTGELFF
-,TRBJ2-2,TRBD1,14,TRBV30,TGTGCCTGGAGTGTACAGGGGGACACCGGGGAGCTGTTTTTT,CAWSVQGDTGELFF
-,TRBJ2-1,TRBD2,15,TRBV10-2,TGCGCCAGCAGTGAAGGCGGGAGGGACTACAATGAGCAGTTCTTC,CASSEGGRDYNEQFF
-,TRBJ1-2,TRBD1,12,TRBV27,TGTGCCAGCAGAAACAGGGGAGATGGCTACACCTTC,CASRNRGDGYTF
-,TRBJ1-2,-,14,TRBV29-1,TGCAGCGTTCTTCCTCCCTTTTATAACTATGGCTACACCTTC,CSVLPPFYNYGYTF
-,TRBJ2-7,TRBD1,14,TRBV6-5,TGTGCCAGCGGGCGTCACAGGGGGTCCTACGAGCAGTACTTC,CASGRHRGSYEQYF
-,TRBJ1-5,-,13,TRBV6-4,TGTGCCAGCAGTGAACAGAGCAATCAGCCCCAGCATTTT,CASSEQSNQPQHF
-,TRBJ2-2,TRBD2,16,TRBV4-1,TGCGCCAGCAGCCCCCTGGGTAGCGGGAGAGCCGGGGAGCTGTTTTTT,CASSPLGSGRAGELFF
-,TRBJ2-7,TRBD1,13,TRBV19,TGTGCCAGTAGGGGGGACAGGGGACTCGAGCAGTACTTC,CASRGDRGLEQYF
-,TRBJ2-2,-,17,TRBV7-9,TGTGCCAGCAGCTTGTCACTTGGATTGGTGGGCACCGGGGAGCTGTTTTTT,CASSLSLGLVGTGELFF
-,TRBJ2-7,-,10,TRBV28,TGTGCCAGCAGTGGTTACGAGCAGTACTTC,CASSGYEQYF
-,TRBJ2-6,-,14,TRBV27,TGTGCCAGCAGTTTACTGCACGGGGCCAACGTCCTGACTTTC,CASSLLHGANVLTF
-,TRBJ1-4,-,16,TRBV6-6,TGTGCCAGCAGAACTAAAAACGGGGACACAAGGGAAAAACTGTTTTTT,CASRTKNGDTREKLFF